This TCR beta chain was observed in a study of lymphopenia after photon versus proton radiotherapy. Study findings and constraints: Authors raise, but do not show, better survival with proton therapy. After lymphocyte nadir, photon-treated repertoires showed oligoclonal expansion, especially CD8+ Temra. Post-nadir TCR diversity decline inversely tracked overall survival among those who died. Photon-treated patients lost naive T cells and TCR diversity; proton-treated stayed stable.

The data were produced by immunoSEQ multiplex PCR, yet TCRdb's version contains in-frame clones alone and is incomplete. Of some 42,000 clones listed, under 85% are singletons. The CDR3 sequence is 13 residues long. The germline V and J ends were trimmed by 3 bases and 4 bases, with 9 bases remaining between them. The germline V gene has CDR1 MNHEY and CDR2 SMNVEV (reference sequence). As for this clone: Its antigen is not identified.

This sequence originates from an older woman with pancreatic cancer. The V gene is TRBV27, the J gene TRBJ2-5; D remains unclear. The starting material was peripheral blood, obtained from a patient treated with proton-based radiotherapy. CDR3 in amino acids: CASSFLGVETQYF. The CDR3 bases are TGTGCCAGCAGTTTCTTAGGAGTAGAGACCCAGTACTTC.